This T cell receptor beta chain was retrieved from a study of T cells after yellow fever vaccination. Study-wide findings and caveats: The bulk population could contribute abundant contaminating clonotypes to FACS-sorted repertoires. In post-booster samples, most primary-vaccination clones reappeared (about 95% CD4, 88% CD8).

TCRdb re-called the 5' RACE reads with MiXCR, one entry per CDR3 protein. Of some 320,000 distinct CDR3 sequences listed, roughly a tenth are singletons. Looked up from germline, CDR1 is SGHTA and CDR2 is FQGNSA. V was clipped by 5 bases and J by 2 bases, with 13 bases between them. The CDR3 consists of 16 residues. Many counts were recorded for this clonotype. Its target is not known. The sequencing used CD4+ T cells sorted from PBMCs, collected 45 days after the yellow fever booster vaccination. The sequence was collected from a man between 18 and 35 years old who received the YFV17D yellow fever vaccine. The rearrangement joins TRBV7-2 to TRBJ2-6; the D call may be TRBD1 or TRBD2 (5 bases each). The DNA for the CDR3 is TGTGCCAGCAGCATAGTGGGGACCCCTGGGGCCAACGTCCTGACTTTC. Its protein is CASSIVGTPGANVLTF. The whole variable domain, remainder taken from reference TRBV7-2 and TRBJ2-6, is GAGVSQSPSNKVTEKGKDVELRCDPISGHTALYWYRQSLGQGLEFLIYFQGNSAPDKSGLPSDRFSAERTGGSVSTLTIQRTQQEDSAVYLCASSIVGTPGANVLTFGAGSRLTVL.